This T cell receptor (beta chain) was recorded in a study of OX40 agonist ivuxolimab in advanced cancers. On cycle 4 day 1 and cycle 7 day 1, as well as at baseline, blood was sampled. The length of the CDR3 is 18 residues. The germline gives CDR1 SGDLS, CDR2 YYNGEE. After removal of 3 bases from V and 0 bases from J, the junction contained 9 bases not matched to a gene. The study, taken as a whole, reports: Dosing at 0.1 to 3.0 mg/kg was accompanied by clonal expansion of CD4+ and CD8+ blood T cells by week 6.

As concerns this clone: What it recognizes is unknown.

Only in-frame clones appear in the TCRdb table, and some are missing; sequencing was by immunoSEQ multiplex PCR. Of some 96,000 clones listed, approximately 90% are singletons. The sequence was collected from an adult with an advanced solid tumor such as melanoma, head and neck, liver or kidney cancer. The chain has TRBV9 and TRBJ1-5; 10 bases are shared with TRBD1. The starting material was CD4+ or CD8+ T cells sorted from blood, obtained in a trial of the OX40 agonist ivuxolimab. The CDR3 sequence is CASSAGRGQGISNQPQHF. In DNA, the CDR3 is TGTGCCAGCAGCGCTGGAAGGGGACAGGGGATTAGCAATCAGCCCCAGCATTTT.